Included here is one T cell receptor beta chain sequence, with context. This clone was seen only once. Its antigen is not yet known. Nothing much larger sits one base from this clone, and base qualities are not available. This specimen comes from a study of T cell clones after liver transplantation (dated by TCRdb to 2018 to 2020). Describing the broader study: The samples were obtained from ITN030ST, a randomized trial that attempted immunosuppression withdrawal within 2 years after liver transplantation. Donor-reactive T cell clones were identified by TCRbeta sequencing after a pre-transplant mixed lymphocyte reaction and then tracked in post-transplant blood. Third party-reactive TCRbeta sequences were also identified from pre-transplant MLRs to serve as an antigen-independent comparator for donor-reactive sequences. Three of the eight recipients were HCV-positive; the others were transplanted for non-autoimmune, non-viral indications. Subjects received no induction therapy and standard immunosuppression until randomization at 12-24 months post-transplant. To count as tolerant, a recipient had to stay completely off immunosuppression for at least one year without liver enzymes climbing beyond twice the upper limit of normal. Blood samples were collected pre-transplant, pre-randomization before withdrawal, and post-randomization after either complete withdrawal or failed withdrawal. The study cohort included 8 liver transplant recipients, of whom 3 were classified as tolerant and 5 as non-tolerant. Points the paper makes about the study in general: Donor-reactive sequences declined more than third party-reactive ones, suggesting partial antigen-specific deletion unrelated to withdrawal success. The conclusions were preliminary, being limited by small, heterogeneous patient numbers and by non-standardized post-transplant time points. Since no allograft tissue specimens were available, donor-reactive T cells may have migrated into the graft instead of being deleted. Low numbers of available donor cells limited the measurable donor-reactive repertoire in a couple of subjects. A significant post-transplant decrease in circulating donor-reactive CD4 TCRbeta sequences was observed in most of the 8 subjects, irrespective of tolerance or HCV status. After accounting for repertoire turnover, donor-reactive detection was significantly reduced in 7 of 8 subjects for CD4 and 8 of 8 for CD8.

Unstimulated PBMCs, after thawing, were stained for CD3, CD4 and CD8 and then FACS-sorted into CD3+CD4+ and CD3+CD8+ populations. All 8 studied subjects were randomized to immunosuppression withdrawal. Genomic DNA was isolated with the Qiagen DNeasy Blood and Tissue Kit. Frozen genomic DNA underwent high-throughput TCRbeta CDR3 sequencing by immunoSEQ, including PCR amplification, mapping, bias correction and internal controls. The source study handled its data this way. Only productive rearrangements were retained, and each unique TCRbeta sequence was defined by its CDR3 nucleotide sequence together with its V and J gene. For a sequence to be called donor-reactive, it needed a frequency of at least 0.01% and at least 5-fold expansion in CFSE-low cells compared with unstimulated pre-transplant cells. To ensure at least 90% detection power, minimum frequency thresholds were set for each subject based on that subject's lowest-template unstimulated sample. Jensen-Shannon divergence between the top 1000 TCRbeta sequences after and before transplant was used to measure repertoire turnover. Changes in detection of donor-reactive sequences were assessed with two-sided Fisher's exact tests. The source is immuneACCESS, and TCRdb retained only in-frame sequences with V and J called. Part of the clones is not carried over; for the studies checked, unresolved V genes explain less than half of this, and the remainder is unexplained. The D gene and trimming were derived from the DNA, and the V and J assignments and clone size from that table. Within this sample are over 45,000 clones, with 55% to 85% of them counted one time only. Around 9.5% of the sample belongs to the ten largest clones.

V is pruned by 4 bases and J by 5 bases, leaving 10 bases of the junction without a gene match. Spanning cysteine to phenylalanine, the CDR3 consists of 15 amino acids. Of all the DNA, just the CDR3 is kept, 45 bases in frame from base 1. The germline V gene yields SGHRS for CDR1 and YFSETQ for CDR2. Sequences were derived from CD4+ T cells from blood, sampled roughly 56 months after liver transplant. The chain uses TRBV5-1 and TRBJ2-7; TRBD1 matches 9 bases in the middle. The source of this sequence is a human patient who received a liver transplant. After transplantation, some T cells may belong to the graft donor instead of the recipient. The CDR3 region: CASSGGTGRFNEQYF. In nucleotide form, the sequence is TGCGCCAGCAGCGGAGGGACAGGGCGGTTTAACGAGCAGTACTTC.